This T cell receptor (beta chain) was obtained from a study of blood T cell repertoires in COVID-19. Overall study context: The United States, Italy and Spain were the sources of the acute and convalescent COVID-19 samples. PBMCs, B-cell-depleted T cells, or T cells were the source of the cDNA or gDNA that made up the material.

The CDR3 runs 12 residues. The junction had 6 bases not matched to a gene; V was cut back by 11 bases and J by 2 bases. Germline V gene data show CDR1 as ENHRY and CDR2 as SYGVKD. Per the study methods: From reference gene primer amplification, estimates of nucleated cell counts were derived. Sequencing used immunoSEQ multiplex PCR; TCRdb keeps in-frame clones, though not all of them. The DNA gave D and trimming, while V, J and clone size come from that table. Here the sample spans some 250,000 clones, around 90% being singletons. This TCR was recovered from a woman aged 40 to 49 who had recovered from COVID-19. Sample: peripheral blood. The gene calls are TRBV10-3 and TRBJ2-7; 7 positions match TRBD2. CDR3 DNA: TGTGCCGCCGGGGGGACCACCTACGAGCAGTACTTC. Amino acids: CAAGGTTYEQYF.